This T cell receptor (beta chain) comes out of a study of identical twins. Germline loops: CDR1 MNHEY, CDR2 SVGAGI. Between the trimmed V and J ends, which lost 4 bases and 1 base, there was a span of 14 bases. CDR3 length: 15 amino acids. TCRdb re-called the 5' RACE reads through MiXCR, storing one row per CDR3 protein. Of 1,800,000 or so distinct CDR3 sequences listed, about 32% are singletons. The origin of this receptor is a newborn girl in good health. V and J are TRBV6-5 and TRBJ2-7; tentative D call: TRBD1 (5 bases). Source material: cord blood. CDR3 sequence reads: CASSCSLTESYEQYF. CDR3 sequence (DNA): TGTGCCAGCAGTTGTTCCCTGACAGAGTCCTACGAGCAGTACTTC.